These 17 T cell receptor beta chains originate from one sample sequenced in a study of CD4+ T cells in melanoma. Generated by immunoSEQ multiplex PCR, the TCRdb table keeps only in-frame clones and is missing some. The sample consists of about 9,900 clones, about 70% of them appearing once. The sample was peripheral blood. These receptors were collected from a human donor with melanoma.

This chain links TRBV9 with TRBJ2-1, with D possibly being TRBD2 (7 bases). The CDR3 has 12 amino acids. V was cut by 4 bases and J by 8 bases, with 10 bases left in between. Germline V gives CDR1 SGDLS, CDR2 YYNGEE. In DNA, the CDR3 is TGTGCCAGCAGCCCGGGGGGCCATGAGCAGTTCTTC. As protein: CASSPGGHEQFF.

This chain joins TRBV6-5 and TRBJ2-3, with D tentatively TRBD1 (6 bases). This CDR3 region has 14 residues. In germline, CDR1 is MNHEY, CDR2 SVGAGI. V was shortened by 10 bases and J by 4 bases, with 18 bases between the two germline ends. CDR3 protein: CATSGQGNPDTQYF. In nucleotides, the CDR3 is TGTGCCACCTCGGGCCAGGGGAACCCAGATACGCAGTATTTT.

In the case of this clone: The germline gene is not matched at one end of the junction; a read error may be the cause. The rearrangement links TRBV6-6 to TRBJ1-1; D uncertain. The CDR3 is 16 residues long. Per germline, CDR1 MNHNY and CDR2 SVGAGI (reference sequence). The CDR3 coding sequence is TGCGCCAGCATTTGGGCGGTTGGGGATCCGAACACTGAAGCTTTCTTT. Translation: CASIWAVGDPNTEAFF.

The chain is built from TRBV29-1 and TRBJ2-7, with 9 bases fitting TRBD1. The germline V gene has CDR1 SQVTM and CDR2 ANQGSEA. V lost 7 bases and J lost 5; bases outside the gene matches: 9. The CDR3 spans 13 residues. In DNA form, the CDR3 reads TGCAGCGCAACCGGGACAGGGTGGAACGAGCAGTACTTC. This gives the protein CSATGTGWNEQYF.

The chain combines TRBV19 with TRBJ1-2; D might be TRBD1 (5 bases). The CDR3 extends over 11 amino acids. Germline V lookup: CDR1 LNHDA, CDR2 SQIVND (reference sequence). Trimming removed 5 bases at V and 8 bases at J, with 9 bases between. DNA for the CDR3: TGTGCCAGTAGTTTTAACAGGGGCTACACCTTC. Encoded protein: CASSFNRGYTF. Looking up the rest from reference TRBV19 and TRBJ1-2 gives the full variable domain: DGGITQSPKYLFRKEGQNVTLSCEQNLNHDAMYWYRQDPGQGLRLIYYSQIVNDFQKGDIAEGYSVSREKKESFPLTVTSAQKNPTAFYLCASSFNRGYTFGSGTRLTVV.

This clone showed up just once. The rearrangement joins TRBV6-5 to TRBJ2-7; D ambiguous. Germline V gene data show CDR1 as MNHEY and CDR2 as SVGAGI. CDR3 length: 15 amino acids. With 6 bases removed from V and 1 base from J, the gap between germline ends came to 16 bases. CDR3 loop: CASSHDMGASYEQYF. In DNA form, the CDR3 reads TGTGCCAGCAGCCACGACATGGGCGCTTCCTACGAGCAGTACTTC.

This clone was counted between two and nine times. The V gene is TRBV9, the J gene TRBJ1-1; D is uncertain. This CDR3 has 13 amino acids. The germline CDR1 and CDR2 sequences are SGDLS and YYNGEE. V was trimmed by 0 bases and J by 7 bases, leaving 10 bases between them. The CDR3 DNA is TGTGCCAGCAGCGTAGCTGACCGACGTGAAGCTTTCTTT. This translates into CASSVADRREAFF.

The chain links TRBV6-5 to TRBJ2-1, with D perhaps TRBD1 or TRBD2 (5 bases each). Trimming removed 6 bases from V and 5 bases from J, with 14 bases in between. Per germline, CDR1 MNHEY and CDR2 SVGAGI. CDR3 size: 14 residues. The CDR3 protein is CASRRGTLDNEQFF. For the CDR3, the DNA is TGTGCCAGCAGACGAGGGACCCTTGACAATGAGCAGTTCTTC.

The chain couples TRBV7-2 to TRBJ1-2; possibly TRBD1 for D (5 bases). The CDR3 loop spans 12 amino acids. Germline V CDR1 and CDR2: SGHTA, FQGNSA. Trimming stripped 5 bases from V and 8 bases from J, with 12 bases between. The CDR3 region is CASSLGTAGYTF. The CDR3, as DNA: TGTGCCAGCAGCCTGGGGACCGCAGGCTACACCTTC.

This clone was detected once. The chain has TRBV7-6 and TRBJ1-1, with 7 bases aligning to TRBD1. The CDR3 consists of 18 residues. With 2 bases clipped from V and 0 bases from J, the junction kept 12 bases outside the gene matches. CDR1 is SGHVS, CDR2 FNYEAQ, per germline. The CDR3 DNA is TGTGCCAGCAGCTTATCGTCTCCTACGGGACAGATGAACACTGAAGCTTTCTTT. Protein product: CASSLSSPTGQMNTEAFF.

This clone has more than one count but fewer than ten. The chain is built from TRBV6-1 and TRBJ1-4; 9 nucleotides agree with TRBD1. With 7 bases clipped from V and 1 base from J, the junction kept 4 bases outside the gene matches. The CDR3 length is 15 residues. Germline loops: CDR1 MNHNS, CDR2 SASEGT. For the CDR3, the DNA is TGTGCCAGCAAACGGACAGGGGTAACTAATGAAAAACTGTTTTTT. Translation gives CASKRTGVTNEKLFF.

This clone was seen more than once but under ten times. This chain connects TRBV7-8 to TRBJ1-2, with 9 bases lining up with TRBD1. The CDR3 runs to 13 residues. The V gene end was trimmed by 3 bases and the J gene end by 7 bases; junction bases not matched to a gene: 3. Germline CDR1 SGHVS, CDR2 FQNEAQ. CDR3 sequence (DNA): TGTGCCAGCAGCTTGGGGACAGGGAGTGGCTACACCTTC. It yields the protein CASSLGTGSGYTF.

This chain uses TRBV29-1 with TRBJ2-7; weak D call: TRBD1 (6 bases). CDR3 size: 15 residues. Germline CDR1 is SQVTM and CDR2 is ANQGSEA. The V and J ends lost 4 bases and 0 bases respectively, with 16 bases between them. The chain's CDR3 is CSVAGYGGSSYEQYF. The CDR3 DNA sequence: TGCAGCGTTGCGGGGTATGGGGGCAGCTCCTACGAGCAGTACTTC.

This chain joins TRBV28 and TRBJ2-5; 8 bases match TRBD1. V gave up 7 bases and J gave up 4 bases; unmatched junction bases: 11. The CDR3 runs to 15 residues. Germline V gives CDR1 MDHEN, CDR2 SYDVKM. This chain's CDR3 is CASTELGTGRETQYF. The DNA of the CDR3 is TGTGCCAGCACCGAACTCGGGACAGGAAGAGAGACCCAGTACTTC.

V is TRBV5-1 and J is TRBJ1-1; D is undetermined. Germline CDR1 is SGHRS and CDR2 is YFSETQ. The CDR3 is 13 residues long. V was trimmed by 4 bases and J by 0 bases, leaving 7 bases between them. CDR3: CASSTGVNTEAFF. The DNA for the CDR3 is TGCGCCAGCAGCACGGGAGTGAACACTGAAGCTTTCTTT.

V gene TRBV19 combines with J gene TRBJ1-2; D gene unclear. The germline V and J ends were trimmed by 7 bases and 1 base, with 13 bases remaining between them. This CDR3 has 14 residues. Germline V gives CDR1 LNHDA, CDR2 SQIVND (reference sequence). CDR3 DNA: TGTGCCAGTACCTCACCCTATCTTAACTATGGCTACACCTTC. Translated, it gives CASTSPYLNYGYTF.

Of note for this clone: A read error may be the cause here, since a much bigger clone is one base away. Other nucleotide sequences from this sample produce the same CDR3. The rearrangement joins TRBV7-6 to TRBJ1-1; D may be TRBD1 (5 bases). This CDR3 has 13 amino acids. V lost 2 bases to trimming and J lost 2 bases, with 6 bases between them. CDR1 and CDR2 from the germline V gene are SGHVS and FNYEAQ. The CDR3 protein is CASSLRGNTEAFF. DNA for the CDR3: TGTGCCAGCAGCTTAAGGGGTAACACTGAAGCTTTCTTT.